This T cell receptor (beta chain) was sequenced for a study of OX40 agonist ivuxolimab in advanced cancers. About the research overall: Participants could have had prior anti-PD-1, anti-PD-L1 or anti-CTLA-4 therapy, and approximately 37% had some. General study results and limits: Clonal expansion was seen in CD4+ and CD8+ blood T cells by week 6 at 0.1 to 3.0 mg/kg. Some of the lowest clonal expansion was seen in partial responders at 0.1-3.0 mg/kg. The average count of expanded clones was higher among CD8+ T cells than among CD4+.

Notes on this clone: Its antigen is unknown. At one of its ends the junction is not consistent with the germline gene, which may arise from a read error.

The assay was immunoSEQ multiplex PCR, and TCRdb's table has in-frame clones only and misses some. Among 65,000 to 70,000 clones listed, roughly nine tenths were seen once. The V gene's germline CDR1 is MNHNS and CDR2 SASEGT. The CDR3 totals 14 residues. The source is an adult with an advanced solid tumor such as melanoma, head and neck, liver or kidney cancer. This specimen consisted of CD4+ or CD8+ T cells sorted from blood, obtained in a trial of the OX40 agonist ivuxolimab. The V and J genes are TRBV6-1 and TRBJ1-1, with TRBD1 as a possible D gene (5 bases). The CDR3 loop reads CAISEAGSGSEAFF. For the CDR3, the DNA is TGTGCCATCAGTGAAGCAGGGTCAGGGAGTGAAGCTTTCTTT.